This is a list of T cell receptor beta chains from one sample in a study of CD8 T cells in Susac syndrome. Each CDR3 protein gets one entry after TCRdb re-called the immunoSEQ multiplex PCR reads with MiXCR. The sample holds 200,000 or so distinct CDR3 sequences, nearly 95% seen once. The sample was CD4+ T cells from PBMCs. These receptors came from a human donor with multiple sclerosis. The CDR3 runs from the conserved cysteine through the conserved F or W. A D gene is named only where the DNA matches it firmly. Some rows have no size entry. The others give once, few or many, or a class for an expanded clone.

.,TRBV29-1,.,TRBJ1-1,CSVRIRGVNTEAFF,TGCAGCGTCCGAATAAGAGGGGTGAACACTGAAGCTTTCTTT
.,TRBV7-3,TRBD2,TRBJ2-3,CASTSGLDTDTQYF,TGTGCCAGCACCTCGGGACTAGACACAGATACGCAGTATTTT
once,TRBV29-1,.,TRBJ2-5,CSAGTDHQETQYF,TGCAGCGCCGGGACTGATCACCAAGAGACCCAGTACTTC
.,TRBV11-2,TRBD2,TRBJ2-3,CASSYRGDRWTDTQYF,TGTGCCAGCAGTTATCGGGGGGATCGGTGGACAGATACGCAGTATTTT
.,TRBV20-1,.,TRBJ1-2,CSARRSSYGYTF,TGCAGTGCTAGGAGGAGTTCCTATGGCTACACCTTC
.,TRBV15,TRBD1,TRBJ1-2,CATSRTGRYGYTF,TGTGCCACCAGCCGGACAGGGAGGTATGGCTACACCTTC
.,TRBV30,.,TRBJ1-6,CAWSQGRPNNSPLHF,TGTGCCTGGAGTCAGGGAAGACCGAATAATTCACCCCTCCACTTT
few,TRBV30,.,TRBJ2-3,CAQTVFTDTQYF,TGTGCCCAGACAGTTTTCACAGATACGCAGTATTTT
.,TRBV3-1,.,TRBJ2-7,CASRSGPTYEQYF,TGTGCCAGCAGGTCGGGACCCACCTACGAGCAGTACTTC
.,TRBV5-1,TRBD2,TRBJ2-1,CASFGTSGSSEQFF,TGCGCCAGCTTCGGGACTAGCGGGAGTAGTGAGCAGTTCTTC
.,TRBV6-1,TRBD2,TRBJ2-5,CASSGRTSGRAQETQYF,TGTGCCAGCAGTGGACGGACTAGCGGGAGAGCCCAAGAGACCCAGTACTTC
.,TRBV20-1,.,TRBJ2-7,CSARDRSHGGQYF,TGCAGTGCCAGGGATCGCTCCCATGGGGGGCAGTACTTC
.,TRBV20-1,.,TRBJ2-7,CSASAGYEQYF,TGCAGTGCCAGCGCAGGCTACGAGCAGTACTTC
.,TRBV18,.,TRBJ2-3,CASSQSTDTQYF,TGTGCCAGCAGCCAAAGCACAGATACGCAGTATTTT
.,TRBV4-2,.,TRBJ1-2,CASSPGVYGYTF,TGTGCCAGCAGCCCCGGTGTCTATGGCTACACCTTC
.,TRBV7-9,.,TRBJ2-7,CASSYGQSYEQYF,TGTGCCAGCAGCTACGGACAGAGCTACGAGCAGTACTTC
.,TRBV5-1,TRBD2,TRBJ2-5,CASSWAGTSEETQYF,TGCGCCAGCAGCTGGGCCGGGACTAGTGAAGAGACCCAGTACTTC
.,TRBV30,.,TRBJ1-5,CAWSVSENQPQHF,TGTGCCTGGAGTGTAAGTGAGAATCAGCCCCAGCATTTT
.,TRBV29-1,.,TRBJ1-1,CSVSPGRGAGTEAFF,TGCAGCGTCTCTCCCGGGAGAGGGGCCGGCACTGAAGCTTTCTTT
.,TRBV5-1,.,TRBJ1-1,CASSGGQRNTEAFF,TGCGCCAGCAGCGGCGGACAGAGGAACACTGAAGCTTTCTTT
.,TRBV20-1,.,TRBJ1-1,CSAPDPNTEAFF,TGCAGTGCTCCCGACCCGAACACTGAAGCTTTCTTT
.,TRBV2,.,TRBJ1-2,CASREGPLGYTF,TGTGCCAGCAGGGAAGGGCCCTTAGGCTACACCTTC
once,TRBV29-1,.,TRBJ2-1,CSVEAPWTLYNEQFF,TGCAGCGTTGAAGCTCCCTGGACTTTGTACAATGAGCAGTTCTTC
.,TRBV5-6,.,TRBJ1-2,CASSLEKGWTFGYTF,TGTGCCAGCAGCTTGGAGAAGGGCTGGACATTTGGCTACACCTTC
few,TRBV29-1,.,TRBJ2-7,CSVMTESYEQYF,TGCAGCGTAATGACAGAGTCCTACGAGCAGTACTTC
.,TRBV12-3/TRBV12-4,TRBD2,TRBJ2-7,CASSHSGGREYEQYF,TGTGCCAGCAGCCACAGCGGCGGGAGGGAGTACGAGCAGTACTTC
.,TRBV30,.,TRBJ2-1,CAWSRRLVSYNEQFF,TGTGCCTGGAGTCGTCGCCTAGTTTCCTACAATGAGCAGTTCTTC
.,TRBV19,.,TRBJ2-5,CASSIAEFRGAETQYF,TGTGCCAGTAGTATTGCCGAGTTCAGGGGAGCAGAGACCCAGTACTTC
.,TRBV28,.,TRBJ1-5,CASSPRYSSNQPQHF,TGTGCCAGCAGTCCGAGGTACAGTAGCAATCAGCCCCAGCATTTT
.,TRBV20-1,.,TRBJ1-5,CSAKEGSQPQHF,TGCAGTGCTAAGGAGGGTTCCCAGCCCCAGCATTTT
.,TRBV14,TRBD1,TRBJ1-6,CASSPRQGGSPLHF,TGTGCCAGCAGCCCTAGACAGGGCGGTTCACCCCTCCACTTT
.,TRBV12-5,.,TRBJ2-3,CASGRARHDTQYF,TGTGCTAGTGGTCGAGCTCGCCACGATACGCAGTATTTT
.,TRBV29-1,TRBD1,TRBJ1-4,CSVATGFNEKLFF,TGCAGCGTTGCGACAGGGTTCAATGAAAAACTGTTTTTT
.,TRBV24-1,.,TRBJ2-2,CATQDVRGIPGELFF,TGTGCCACCCAAGACGTAAGGGGTATCCCCGGGGAGCTGTTTTTT
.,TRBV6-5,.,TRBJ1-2,CASSYDRNYGYTF,TGTGCCAGCAGTTATGACAGGAACTATGGCTACACCTTC
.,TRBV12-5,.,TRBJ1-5,CASWRGEEGQPQHF,TGTGCTAGCTGGAGGGGGGAGGAGGGCCAGCCCCAGCATTTT
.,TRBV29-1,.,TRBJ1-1,CSVSGGRKNTEAFF,TGCAGCGTATCCGGGGGACGGAAGAACACTGAAGCTTTCTTT
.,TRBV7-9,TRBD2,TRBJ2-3,CAVPSGGGTDTQYF,TGTGCCGTCCCTTCGGGAGGAGGGACAGATACGCAGTATTTT
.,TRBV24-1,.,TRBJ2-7,CATSLGAPSYEQYF,TGTGCCACCAGCCTCGGAGCGCCCTCCTACGAGCAGTACTTC
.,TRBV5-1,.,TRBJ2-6,CASSSSSVGSGANVLTF,TGCGCCAGCAGCTCCTCCAGCGTGGGCTCTGGGGCCAACGTCCTGACTTTC
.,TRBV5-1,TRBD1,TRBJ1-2,CASRRDRELYGYTF,TGCGCCAGCCGCCGGGACAGGGAGTTATATGGCTACACCTTC
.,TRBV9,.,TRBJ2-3,CASSVRGDHLGTDTQYF,TGTGCCAGCAGCGTAAGGGGCGACCACCTTGGCACAGATACGCAGTATTTT
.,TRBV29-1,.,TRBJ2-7,CSAREQGFEQYF,TGCAGCGCGCGCGAACAGGGCTTCGAGCAGTACTTC
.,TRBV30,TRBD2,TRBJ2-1,CAWSVLSGRVLFF,TGTGCCTGGAGTGTACTAAGCGGGAGGGTCCTGTTCTTC
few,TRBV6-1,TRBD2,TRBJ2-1,CASRVTRGLAYNEQFF,TGTGCCAGCAGGGTGACCAGGGGACTAGCGTACAATGAGCAGTTCTTC